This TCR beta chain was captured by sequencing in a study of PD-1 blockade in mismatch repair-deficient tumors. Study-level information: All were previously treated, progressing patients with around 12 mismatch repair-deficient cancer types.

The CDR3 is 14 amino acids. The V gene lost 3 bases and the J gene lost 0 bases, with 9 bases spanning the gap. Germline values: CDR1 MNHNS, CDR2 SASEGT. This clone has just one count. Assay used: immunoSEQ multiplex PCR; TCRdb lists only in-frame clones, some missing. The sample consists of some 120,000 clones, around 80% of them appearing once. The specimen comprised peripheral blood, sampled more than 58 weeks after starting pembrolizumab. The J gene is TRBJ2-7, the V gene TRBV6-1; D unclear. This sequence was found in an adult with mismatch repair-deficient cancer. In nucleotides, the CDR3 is TGTGCCAGCAGTGATCAGCCAAGCTCCTACGAGCAGTACTTC. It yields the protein CASSDQPSSYEQYF.